Listed below are T cell receptor beta chains from one sample, sequenced in a study of blood T cell repertoires in COVID-19. The assay was immunoSEQ multiplex PCR, and TCRdb's table has in-frame clones only and misses some. The sample carries around 150,000 clones, more than 70% recorded once. The sequenced material came from peripheral blood. The receptors were sampled from a man in his fifties with active or convalescent COVID-19. Each CDR3 is given with its conserved first and last residue. Fields, in order: D gene, V gene, CDR3 length, clone size, J gene, CDR3 protein, CDR3 DNA. D genes are given only for firm matches. Not all rows give a size; the values are once, few, many and, for expanded clones, a class.

D gene: NA
V gene: TRBV27
CDR3 length: 14
clone size: NA
J gene: TRBJ1-4
CDR3 protein: CASPKGRGREKLFF
CDR3 DNA: TGTGCCAGCCCTAAAGGTAGGGGGAGAGAAAAACTGTTTTTT

D gene: NA
V gene: TRBV7-9
CDR3 length: 15
clone size: NA
J gene: TRBJ2-5
CDR3 protein: CASSLVGTRQETQYF
CDR3 DNA: TGTGCCAGCAGCTTAGTCGGGACAAGACAAGAGACCCAGTACTTC

D gene: NA
V gene: TRBV15
CDR3 length: 15
clone size: NA
J gene: TRBJ1-5
CDR3 protein: CATSGGQVSNQPQHF
CDR3 DNA: TGTGCCACCAGCGGGGGACAAGTTAGCAATCAGCCCCAGCATTTT

D gene: TRBD1
V gene: TRBV29-1
CDR3 length: 15
clone size: NA
J gene: TRBJ1-1
CDR3 protein: CSAQDRLKVGTEAFF
CDR3 DNA: TGCAGCGCCCAGGACAGGCTCAAGGTGGGCACTGAAGCTTTCTTT

D gene: TRBD1
V gene: TRBV24-1
CDR3 length: 11
clone size: NA
J gene: TRBJ1-2
CDR3 protein: CATQGTYGYTF
CDR3 DNA: TGTGCCACACAGGGGACCTATGGCTACACCTTC

D gene: TRBD1
V gene: TRBV6-6
CDR3 length: 14
clone size: NA
J gene: TRBJ2-7
CDR3 protein: CASKTRTGAYEQYF
CDR3 DNA: TGTGCCAGCAAGACCCGGACAGGGGCCTACGAGCAGTACTTC

D gene: NA
V gene: TRBV19
CDR3 length: 13
clone size: once
J gene: TRBJ2-7
CDR3 protein: CASSNGGSYEQYF
CDR3 DNA: TGTGCCAGTAGTAATGGCGGCTCCTACGAGCAGTACTTC

D gene: TRBD2
V gene: TRBV27
CDR3 length: 16
clone size: NA
J gene: TRBJ2-2
CDR3 protein: CASSFRTSGRAGELFF
CDR3 DNA: TGTGCCAGCAGTTTCCGCACTAGCGGGAGGGCCGGGGAGCTGTTTTTT

D gene: NA
V gene: TRBV23-1
CDR3 length: 14
clone size: NA
J gene: TRBJ2-7
CDR3 protein: CASSQIGVGYEQYF
CDR3 DNA: TGCGCCAGCAGTCAAATAGGGGTGGGTTACGAGCAGTACTTC

D gene: TRBD1
V gene: TRBV30
CDR3 length: 14
clone size: NA
J gene: TRBJ1-1
CDR3 protein: CAWRTGGMNTEAFF
CDR3 DNA: TGTGCCTGGAGAACAGGGGGCATGAACACTGAAGCTTTCTTT

D gene: NA
V gene: TRBV19
CDR3 length: 16
clone size: NA
J gene: TRBJ2-6
CDR3 protein: CASSISGGSGANVLTF
CDR3 DNA: TGTGCCAGTAGTATCTCCGGGGGCTCTGGGGCCAACGTCCTGACTTTC

D gene: TRBD1
V gene: TRBV7-3
CDR3 length: 19
clone size: NA
J gene: TRBJ2-1
CDR3 protein: CASSTTGGLQRSAYNEQFF
CDR3 DNA: TGTGCCAGCAGCACGACAGGGGGGCTTCAGCGGAGTGCCTACAATGAGCAGTTCTTC

D gene: NA
V gene: TRBV29-1
CDR3 length: 14
clone size: NA
J gene: TRBJ1-4
CDR3 protein: CSVATGTTNEKLFF
CDR3 DNA: TGCAGCGTTGCAACGGGAACAACTAATGAAAAACTGTTTTTT

D gene: NA
V gene: TRBV6-5
CDR3 length: 13
clone size: NA
J gene: TRBJ2-1
CDR3 protein: CASSYPGLRTQFF
CDR3 DNA: TGTGCCAGCAGTTACCCGGGACTCCGGACGCAGTTCTTC

D gene: NA
V gene: TRBV19
CDR3 length: 14
clone size: once
J gene: TRBJ2-4
CDR3 protein: CASTVGTRQNIQYF
CDR3 DNA: TGTGCCAGTACTGTTGGGACTCGTCAAAACATTCAGTACTTC

D gene: TRBD1
V gene: TRBV27
CDR3 length: 15
clone size: NA
J gene: TRBJ2-3
CDR3 protein: CASSLLRGGKDTQYF
CDR3 DNA: TGTGCCAGCAGTTTATTAAGAGGGGGCAAAGATACGCAGTATTTT

D gene: NA
V gene: TRBV2
CDR3 length: 14
clone size: NA
J gene: TRBJ1-6
CDR3 protein: CASSPGEHNSPLHF
CDR3 DNA: TGTGCCAGCAGTCCGGGAGAACATAATTCACCCCTCCACTTT

D gene: TRBD1
V gene: TRBV11-2
CDR3 length: 14
clone size: NA
J gene: TRBJ1-6
CDR3 protein: CASSRQGRDSPLHF
CDR3 DNA: TGTGCCAGCAGCCGACAGGGAAGAGATTCACCCCTCCACTTT

D gene: TRBD2
V gene: TRBV4-3
CDR3 length: 15
clone size: once
J gene: TRBJ2-1
CDR3 protein: CASSQLAGGVNEQFF
CDR3 DNA: TGCGCCAGCAGCCAGCTGGCGGGAGGGGTCAATGAGCAGTTCTTC

D gene: NA
V gene: TRBV11-3
CDR3 length: 15
clone size: NA
J gene: TRBJ2-3
CDR3 protein: CASSRGNSFKDTQYF
CDR3 DNA: TGTGCCAGCAGCAGGGGCAACAGTTTTAAAGATACGCAGTATTTT

D gene: NA
V gene: TRBV5-6
CDR3 length: 17
clone size: NA
J gene: TRBJ2-1
CDR3 protein: CASSSVAGFSSYNEQFF
CDR3 DNA: TGTGCCAGCAGCTCCGTAGCAGGGTTTAGCTCCTACAATGAGCAGTTCTTC

D gene: NA
V gene: TRBV28
CDR3 length: 15
clone size: NA
J gene: TRBJ1-4
CDR3 protein: CASSFMGTTNEKLFF
CDR3 DNA: TGTGCCAGCAGTTTCATGGGCACAACTAATGAAAAACTGTTTTTT

D gene: TRBD1
V gene: TRBV7-9
CDR3 length: 14
clone size: NA
J gene: TRBJ2-7
CDR3 protein: CASSSATGSGEQYF
CDR3 DNA: TGTGCCAGCAGCTCGGCGACAGGGTCGGGTGAGCAGTACTTC

D gene: TRBD1
V gene: TRBV10-3
CDR3 length: 14
clone size: NA
J gene: TRBJ1-6
CDR3 protein: CAISQGARDSPLHF
CDR3 DNA: TGTGCCATCAGTCAGGGGGCGCGTGATTCACCCCTCCACTTT

D gene: TRBD1
V gene: TRBV9
CDR3 length: 17
clone size: once
J gene: TRBJ1-1
CDR3 protein: CASSVGGAGGLDTEAFF
CDR3 DNA: TGTGCCAGCAGCGTAGGCGGGGCAGGGGGACTTGACACTGAAGCTTTCTTT

D gene: NA
V gene: TRBV5-1
CDR3 length: 14
clone size: NA
J gene: TRBJ2-2
CDR3 protein: CASSLRQNTGELFF
CDR3 DNA: TGCGCCAGCAGCTTGCGACAGAACACCGGGGAGCTGTTTTTT

D gene: TRBD2
V gene: TRBV5-1
CDR3 length: 16
clone size: NA
J gene: TRBJ2-1
CDR3 protein: CASSPGTSGRNNEQFF
CDR3 DNA: TGCGCCAGCAGCCCAGGGACTAGCGGGAGGAACAATGAGCAGTTCTTC

D gene: NA
V gene: TRBV7-2
CDR3 length: 15
clone size: NA
J gene: TRBJ1-1
CDR3 protein: CASSLFGGGVAEAFF
CDR3 DNA: TGTGCCAGCAGCTTATTCGGCGGAGGGGTGGCTGAAGCTTTCTTT

D gene: NA
V gene: TRBV5-6
CDR3 length: 14
clone size: NA
J gene: TRBJ2-7
CDR3 protein: CASSAPVNAYEQYF
CDR3 DNA: TGTGCCAGCAGCGCGCCGGTTAATGCCTACGAGCAGTACTTC